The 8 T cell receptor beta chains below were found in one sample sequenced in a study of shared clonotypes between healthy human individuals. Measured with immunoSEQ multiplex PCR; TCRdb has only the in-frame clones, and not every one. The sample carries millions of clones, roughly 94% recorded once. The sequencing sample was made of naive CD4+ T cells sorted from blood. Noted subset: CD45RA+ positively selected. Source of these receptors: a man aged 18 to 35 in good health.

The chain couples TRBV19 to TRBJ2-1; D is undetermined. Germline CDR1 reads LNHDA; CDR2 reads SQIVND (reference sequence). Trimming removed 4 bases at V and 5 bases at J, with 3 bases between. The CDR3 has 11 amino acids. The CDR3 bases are TGTGCCAGTAGTACAGACAATGAGCAGTTCTTC. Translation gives CASSTDNEQFF.

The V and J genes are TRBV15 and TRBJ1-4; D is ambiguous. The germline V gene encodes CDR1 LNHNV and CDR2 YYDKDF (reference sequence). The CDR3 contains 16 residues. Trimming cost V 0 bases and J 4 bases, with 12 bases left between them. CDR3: CATSRDLGRDNEKLFF. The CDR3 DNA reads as TGTGCCACCAGCAGAGATTTGGGTCGGGATAATGAAAAACTGTTTTTT.

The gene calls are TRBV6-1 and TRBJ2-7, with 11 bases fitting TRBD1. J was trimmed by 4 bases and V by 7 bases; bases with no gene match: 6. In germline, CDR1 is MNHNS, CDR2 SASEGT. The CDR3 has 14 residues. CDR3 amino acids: CASTFGTGGYEQYF. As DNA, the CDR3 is TGTGCCAGCACCTTTGGGACAGGGGGTTACGAGCAGTACTTC.

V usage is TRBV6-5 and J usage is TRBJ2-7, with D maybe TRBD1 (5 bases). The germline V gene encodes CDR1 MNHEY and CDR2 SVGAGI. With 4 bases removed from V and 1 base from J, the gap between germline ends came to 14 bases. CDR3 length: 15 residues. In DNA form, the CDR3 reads TGTGCCAGCAGTTTAGGGGCGACAGTTTCCTACGAGCAGTACTTC. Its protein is CASSLGATVSYEQYF.

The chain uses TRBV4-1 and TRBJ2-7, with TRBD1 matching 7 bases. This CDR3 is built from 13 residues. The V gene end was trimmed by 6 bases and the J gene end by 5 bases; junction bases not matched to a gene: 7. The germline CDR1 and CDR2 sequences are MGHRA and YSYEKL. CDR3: CASRPTGRNEQYF. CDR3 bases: TGCGCCAGCAGGCCGACAGGGCGAAACGAGCAGTACTTC.

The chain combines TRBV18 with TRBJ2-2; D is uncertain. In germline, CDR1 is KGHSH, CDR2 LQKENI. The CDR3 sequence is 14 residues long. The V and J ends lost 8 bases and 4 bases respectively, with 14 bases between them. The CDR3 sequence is CASVPGRSTGELFF. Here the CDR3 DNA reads TGTGCCAGCGTCCCGGGTCGGTCCACCGGGGAGCTGTTTTTT.

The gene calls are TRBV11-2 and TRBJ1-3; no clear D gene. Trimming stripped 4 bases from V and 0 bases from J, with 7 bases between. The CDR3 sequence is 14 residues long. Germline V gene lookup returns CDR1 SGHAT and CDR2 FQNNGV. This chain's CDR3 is CASSSPSSGNTIYF. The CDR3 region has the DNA TGTGCCAGCAGCTCTCCCTCCTCTGGAAACACCATATATTTT.

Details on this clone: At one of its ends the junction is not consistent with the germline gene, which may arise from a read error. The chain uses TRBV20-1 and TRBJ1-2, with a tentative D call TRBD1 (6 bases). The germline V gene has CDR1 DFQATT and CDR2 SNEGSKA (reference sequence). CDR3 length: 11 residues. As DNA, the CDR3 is TGCAGTGCGAGAGGGGGTTGGCTCTACACCTTC. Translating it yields CSARGGWLYTF.